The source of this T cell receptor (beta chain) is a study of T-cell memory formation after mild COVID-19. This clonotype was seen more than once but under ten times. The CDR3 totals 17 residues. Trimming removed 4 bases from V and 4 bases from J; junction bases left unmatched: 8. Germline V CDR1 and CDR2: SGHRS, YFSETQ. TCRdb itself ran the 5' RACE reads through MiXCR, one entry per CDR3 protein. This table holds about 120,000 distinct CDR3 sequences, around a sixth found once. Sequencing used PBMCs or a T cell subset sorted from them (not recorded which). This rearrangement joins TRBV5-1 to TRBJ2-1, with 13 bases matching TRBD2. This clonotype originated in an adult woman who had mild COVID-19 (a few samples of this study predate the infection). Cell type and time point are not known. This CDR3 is CASSNGLAGVGYNEQFF. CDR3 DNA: TGCGCCAGCAGCAACGGACTAGCGGGAGTAGGTTACAATGAGCAGTTCTTC. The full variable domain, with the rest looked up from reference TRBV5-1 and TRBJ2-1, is KAGVTQTPRYLIKTRGQQVTLSCSPISGHRSVSWYQQTPGQGLQFLFEYFSETQRNKGNFPGRFSGRQFSNSRSEMNVSTLELGDSALYLCASSNGLAGVGYNEQFFGPGTRLTVL.